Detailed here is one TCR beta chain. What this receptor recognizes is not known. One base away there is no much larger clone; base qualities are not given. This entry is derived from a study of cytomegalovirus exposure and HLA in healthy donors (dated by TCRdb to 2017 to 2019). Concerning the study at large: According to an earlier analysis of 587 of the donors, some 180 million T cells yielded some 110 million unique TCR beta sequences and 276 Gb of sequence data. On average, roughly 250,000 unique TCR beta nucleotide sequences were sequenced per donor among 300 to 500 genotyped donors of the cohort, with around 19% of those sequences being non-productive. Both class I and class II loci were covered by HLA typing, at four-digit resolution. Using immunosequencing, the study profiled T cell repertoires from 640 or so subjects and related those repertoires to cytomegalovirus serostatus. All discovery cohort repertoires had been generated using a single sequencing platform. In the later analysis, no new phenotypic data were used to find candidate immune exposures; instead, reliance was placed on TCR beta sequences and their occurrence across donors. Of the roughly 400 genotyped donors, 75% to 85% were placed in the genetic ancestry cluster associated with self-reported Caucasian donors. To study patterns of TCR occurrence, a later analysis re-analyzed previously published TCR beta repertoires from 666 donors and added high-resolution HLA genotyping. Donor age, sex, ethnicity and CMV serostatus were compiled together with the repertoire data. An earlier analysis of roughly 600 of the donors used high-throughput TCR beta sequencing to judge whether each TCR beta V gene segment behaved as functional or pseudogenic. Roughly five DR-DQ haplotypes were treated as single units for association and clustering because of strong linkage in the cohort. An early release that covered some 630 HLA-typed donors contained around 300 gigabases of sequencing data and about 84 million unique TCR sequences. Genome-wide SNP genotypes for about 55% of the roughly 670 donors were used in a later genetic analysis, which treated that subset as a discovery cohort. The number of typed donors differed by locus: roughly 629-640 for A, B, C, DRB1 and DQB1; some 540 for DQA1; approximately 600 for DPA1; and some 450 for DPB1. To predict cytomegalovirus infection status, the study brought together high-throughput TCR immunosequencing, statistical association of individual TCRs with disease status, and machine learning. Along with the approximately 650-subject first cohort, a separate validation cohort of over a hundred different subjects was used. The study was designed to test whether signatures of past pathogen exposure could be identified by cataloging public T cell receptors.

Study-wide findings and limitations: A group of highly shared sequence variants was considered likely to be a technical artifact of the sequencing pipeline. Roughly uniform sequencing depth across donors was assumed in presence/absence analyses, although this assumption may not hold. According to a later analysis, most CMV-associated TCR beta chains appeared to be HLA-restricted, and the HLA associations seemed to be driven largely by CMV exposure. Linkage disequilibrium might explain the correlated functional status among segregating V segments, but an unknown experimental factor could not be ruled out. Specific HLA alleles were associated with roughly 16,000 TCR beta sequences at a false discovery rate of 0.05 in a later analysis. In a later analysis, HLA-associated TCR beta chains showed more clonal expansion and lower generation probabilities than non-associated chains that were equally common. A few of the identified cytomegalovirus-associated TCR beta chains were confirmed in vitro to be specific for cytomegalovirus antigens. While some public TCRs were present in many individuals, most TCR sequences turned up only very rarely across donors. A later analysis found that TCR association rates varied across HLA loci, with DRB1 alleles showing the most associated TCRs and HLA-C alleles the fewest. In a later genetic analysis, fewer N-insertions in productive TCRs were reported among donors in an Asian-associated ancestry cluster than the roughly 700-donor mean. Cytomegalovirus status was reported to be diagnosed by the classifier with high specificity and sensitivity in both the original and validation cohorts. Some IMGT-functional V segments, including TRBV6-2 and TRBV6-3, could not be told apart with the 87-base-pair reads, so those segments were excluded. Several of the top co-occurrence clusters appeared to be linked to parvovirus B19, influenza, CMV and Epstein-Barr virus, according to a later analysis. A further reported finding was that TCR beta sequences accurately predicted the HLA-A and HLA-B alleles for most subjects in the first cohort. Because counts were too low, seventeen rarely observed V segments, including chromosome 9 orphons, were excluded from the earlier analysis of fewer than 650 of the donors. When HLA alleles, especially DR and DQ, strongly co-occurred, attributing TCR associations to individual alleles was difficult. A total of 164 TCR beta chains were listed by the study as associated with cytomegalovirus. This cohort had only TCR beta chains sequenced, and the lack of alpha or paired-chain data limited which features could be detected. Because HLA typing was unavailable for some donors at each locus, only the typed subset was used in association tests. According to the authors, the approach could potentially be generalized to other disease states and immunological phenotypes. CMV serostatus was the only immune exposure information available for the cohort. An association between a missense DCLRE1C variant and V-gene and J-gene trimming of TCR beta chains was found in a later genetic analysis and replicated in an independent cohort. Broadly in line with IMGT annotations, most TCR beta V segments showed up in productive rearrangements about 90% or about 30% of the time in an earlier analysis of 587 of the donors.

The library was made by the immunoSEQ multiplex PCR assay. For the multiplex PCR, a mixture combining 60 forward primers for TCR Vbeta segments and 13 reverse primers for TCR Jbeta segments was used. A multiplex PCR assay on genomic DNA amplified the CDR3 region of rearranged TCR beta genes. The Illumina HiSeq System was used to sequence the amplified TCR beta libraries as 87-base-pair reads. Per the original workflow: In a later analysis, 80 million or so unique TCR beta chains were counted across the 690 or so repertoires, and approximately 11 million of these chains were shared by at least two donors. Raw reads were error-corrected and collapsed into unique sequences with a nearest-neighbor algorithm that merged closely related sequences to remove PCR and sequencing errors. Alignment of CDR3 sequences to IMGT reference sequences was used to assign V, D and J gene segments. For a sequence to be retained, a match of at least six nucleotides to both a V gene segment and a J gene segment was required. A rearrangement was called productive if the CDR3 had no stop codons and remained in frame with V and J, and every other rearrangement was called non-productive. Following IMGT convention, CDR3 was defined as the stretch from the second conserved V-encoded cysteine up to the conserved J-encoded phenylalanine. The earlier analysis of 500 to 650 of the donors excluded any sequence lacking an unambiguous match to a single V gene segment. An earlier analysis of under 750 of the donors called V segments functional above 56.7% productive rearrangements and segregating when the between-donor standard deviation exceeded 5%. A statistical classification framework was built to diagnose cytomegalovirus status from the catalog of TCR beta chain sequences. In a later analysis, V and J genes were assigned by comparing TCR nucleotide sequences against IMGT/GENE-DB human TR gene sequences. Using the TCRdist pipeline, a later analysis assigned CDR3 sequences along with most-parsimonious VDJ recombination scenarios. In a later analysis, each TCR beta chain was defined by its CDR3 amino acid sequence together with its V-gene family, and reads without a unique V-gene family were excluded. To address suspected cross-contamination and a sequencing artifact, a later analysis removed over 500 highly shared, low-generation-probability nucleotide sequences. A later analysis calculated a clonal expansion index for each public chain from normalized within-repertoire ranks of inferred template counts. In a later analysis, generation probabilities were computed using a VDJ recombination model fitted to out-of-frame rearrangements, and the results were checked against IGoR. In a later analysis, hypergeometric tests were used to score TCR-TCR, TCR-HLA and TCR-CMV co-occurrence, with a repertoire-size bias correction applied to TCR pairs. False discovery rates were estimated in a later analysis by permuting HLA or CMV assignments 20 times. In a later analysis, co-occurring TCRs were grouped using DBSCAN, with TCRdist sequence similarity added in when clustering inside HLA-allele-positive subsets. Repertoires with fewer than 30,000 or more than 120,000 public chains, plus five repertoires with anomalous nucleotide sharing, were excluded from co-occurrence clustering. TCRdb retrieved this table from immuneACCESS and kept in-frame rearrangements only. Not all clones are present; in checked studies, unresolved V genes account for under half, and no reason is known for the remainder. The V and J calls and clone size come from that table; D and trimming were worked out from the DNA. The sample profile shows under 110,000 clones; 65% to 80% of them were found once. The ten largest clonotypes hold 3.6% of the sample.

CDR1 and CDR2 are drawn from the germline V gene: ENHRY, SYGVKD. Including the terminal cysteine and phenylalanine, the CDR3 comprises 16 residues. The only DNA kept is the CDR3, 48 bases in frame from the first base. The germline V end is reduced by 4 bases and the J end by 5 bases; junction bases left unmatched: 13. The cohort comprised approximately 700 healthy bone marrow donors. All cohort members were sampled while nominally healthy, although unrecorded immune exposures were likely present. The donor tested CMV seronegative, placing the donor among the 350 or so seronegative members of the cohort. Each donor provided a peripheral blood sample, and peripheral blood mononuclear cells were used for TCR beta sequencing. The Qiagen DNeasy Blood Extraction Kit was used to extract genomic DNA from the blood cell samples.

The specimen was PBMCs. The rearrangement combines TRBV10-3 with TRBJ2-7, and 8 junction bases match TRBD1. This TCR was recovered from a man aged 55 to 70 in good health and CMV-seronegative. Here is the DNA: TGTGCCATCAGTGGGAGGGGACAGGCAGCCAACAACGAGCAGTACTTC. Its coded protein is CAISGRGQAANNEQYF.